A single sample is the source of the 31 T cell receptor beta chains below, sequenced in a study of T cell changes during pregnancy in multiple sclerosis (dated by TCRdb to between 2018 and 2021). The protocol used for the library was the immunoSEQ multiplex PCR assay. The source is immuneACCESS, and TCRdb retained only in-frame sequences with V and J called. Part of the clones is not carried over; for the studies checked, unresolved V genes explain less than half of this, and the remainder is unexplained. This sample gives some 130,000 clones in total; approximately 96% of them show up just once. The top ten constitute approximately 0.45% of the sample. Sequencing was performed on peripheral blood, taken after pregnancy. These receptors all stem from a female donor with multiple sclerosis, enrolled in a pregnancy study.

CDR3 coding DNA: TGTGCCAGCAATCTCGAGGGCCACACGTCGGAAGCTTTCTTT. Its translation: CASNLEGHTSEAFF. The chain employs TRBV2 and TRBJ1-1; D uncertain. The CDR3 consists of 14 residues. Trimming left V 7 bases short and J 8 bases short, with 20 bases between. The germline V gene has CDR1 SNHLY and CDR2 FYNNEI.

The CDR3 region is CASTGWTGELFF. The CDR3 DNA follows: TGTGCCAGTACGGGATGGACCGGGGAGCTGTTTTTT. The chain carries TRBV19 and TRBJ2-2; D might be TRBD2 (5 bases). The CDR3 contains 12 residues. The V end lost 7 bases, the J end lost 5 bases, and 8 bases lay between the germline ends. CDR1 is LNHDA, CDR2 SQIVND, per germline (reference sequence).

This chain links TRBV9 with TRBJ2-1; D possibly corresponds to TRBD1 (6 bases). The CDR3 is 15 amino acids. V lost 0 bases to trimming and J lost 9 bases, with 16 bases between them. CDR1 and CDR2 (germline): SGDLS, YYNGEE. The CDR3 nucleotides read TGTGCCAGCAGCGTAGAAGGTCGTAGGGGGAGTGAGCAGTTCTTC. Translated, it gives CASSVEGRRGSEQFF.

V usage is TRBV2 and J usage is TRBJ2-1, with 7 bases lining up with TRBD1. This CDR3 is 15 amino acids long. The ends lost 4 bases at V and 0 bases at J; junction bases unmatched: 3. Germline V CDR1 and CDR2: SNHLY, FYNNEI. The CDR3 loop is CASSASGGSYNEQFF. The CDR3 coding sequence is TGTGCCAGCAGTGCCTCAGGGGGCTCCTACAATGAGCAGTTCTTC.

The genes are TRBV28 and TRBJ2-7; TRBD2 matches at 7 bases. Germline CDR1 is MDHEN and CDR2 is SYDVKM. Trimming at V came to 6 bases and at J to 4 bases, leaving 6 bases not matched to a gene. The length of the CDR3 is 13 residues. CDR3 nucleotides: TGTGCCAGCAGAAGGGACTACCCTTACGAGCAGTACTTC. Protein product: CASRRDYPYEQYF.

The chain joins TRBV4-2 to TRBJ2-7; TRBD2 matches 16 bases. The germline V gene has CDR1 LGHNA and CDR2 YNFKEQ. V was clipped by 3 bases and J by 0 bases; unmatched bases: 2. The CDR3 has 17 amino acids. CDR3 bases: TGTGCCAGCAGCCAGGGACTAGCGGGAGGGACCTCCTACGAGCAGTACTTC. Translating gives CASSQGLAGGTSYEQYF.

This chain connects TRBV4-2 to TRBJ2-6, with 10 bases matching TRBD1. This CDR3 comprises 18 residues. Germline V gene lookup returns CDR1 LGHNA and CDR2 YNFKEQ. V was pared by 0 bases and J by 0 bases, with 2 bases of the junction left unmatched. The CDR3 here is CASSQEGTGASGANVLTF. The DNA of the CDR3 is TGTGCCAGCAGCCAAGAAGGGACAGGGGCCTCTGGGGCCAACGTCCTGACTTTC.

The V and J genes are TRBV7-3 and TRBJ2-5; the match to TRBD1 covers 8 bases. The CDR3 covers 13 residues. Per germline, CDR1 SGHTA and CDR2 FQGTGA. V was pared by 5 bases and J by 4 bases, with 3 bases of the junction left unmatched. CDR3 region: CASSRGQGETQYF. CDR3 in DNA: TGTGCCAGCAGCCGCGGACAGGGAGAGACCCAGTACTTC.

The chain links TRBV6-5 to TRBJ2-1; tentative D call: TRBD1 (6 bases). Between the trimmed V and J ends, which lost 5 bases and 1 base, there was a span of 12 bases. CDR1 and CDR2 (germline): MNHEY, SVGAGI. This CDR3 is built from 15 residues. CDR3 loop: CASSPGARSYNEQFF. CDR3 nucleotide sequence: TGTGCCAGCAGTCCAGGGGCGAGGTCCTACAATGAGCAGTTCTTC.

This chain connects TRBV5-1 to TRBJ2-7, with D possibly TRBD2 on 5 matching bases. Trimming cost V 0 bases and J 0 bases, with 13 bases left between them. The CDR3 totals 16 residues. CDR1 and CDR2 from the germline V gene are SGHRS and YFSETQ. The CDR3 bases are TGCGCCAGCAGCTTGGAGGTTGGCCTAGCCTCCTACGAGCAGTACTTC. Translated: CASSLEVGLASYEQYF.

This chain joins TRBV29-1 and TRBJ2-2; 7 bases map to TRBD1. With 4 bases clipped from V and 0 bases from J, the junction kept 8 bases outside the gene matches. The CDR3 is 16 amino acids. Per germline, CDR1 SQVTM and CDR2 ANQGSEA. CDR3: CSVGDDRVPNTGELFF. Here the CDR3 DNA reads TGCAGCGTTGGAGACGACAGGGTCCCGAACACCGGGGAGCTGTTTTTT.

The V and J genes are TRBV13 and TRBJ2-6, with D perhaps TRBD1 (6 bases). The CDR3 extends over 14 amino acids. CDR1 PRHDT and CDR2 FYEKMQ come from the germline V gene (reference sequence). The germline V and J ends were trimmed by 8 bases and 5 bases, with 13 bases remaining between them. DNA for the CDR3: TGTGCCAGCTCCAACAGGGATCGGGCCAACGTCCTGACTTTC. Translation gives CASSNRDRANVLTF.

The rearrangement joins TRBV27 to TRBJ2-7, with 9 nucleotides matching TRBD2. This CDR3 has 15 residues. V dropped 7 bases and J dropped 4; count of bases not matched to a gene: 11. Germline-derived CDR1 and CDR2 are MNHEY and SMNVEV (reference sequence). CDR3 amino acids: CASKFQAGGGYEQYF. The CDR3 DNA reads TGTGCCAGCAAATTCCAAGCGGGAGGAGGGTACGAGCAGTACTTC.

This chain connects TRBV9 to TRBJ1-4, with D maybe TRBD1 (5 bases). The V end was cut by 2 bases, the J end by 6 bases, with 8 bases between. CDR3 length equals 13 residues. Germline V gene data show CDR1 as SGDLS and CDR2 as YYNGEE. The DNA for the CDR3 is TGTGCCAGCAGCGTCGGGGGAGATGAAAAACTGTTTTTT. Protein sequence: CASSVGGDEKLFF.

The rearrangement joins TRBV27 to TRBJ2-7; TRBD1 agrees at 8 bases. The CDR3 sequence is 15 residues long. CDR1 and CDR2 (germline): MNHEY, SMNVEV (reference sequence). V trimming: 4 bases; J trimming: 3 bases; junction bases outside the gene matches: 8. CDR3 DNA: TGTGCCAGCAGTTCCCCCGGGACAGGCTTCTACGAGCAGTACTTC. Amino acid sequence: CASSSPGTGFYEQYF.

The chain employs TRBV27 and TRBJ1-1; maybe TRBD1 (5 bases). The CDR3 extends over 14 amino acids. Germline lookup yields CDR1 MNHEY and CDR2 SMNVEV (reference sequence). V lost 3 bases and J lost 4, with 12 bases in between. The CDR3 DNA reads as TGTGCCAGCAGTTTGGACACCTTGGGCACTGAAGCTTTCTTT. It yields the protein CASSLDTLGTEAFF.

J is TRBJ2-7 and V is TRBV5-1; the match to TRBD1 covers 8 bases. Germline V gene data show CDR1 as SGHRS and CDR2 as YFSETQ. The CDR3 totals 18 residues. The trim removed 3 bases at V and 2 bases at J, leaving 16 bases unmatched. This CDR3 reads CASSSGTGPTRRTYEQYF. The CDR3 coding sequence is TGCGCCAGCAGCTCAGGGACAGGACCCACCCGGAGGACCTACGAGCAGTACTTC.

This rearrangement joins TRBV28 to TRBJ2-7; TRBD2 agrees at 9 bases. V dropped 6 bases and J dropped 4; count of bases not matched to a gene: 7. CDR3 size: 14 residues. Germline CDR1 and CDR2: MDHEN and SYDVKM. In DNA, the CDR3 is TGTGCCAGCAGGGTTAGCGGGAGTTGGTACGAGCAGTACTTC. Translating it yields CASRVSGSWYEQYF.

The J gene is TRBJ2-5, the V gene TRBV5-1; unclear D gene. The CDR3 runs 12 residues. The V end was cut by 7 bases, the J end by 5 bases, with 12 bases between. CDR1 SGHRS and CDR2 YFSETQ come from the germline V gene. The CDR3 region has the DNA TGCGCCAGCGCCCTTTACTTGGAGACCCAGTACTTC. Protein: CASALYLETQYF.

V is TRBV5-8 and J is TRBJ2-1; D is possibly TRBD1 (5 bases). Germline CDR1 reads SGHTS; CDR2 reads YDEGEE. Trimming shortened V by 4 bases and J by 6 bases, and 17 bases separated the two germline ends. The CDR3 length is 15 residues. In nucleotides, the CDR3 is TGTGCCAGCAGCAATAGGGCAGGGATCGGCAATGAGCAGTTCTTC. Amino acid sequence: CASSNRAGIGNEQFF.

CDR3: CAISESGLAEQFF. In DNA form, the CDR3 reads TGTGCCATCAGTGAGTCGGGACTAGCGGAGCAGTTCTTC. The chain employs TRBV10-3 and TRBJ2-1, with TRBD2 matching 10 bases. The V gene's germline CDR1 is ENHRY and CDR2 SYGVKD. This CDR3 region has 13 residues. V was pared by 0 bases and J by 10 bases, with 0 bases of the junction left unmatched.

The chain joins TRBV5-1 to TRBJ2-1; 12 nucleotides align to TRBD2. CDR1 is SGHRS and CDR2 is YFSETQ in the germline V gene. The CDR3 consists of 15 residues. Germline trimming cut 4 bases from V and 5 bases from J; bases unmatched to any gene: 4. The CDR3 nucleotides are TGCGCCAGCAGCGGGTGGACTAGCGGGGACAATGAGCAGTTCTTC. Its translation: CASSGWTSGDNEQFF.

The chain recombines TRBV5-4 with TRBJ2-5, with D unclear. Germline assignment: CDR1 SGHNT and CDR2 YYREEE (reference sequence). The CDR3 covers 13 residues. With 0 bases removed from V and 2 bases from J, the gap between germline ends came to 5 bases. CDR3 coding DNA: TGTGCCAGCAGCTTGGACTTGCAAGAGACCCAGTACTTC. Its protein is CASSLDLQETQYF.

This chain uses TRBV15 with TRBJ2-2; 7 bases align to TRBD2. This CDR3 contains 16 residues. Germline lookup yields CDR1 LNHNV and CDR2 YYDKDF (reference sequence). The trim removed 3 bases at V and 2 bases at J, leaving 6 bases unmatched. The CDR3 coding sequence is TGTGCCACCAGCAGCGAGCGGGAATTTAACACCGGGGAGCTGTTTTTT. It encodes CATSSEREFNTGELFF.

CDR3 amino acids: CASRSDRDTEAFF. The CDR3 nucleotides read TGTGCCAGCAGATCAGACAGGGACACTGAAGCTTTCTTT. The rearrangement joins TRBV2 to TRBJ1-1, with 7 bases lining up with TRBD1. Germline V CDR1 and CDR2: SNHLY, FYNNEI. The V and J ends lost 6 bases and 3 bases, in that order; junction bases with no gene match: 4. The CDR3 is 13 amino acids.

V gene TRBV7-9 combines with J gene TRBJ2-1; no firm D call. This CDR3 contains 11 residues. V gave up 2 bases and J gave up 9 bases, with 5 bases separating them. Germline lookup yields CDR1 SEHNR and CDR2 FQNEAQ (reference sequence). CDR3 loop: CASSLSSEQFF. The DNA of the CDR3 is TGTGCCAGCAGCTTAAGTAGTGAGCAGTTCTTC.

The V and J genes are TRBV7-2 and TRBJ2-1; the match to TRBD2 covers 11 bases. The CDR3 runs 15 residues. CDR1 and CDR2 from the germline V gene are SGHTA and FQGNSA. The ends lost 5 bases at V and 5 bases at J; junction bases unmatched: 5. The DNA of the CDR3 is TGTGCCAGCAGCGCTCCGGGACTAGCGGACAATGAGCAGTTCTTC. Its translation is CASSAPGLADNEQFF.

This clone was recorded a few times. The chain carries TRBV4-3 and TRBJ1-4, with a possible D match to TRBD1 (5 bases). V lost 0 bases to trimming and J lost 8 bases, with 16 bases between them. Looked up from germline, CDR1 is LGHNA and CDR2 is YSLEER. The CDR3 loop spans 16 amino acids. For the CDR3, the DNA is TGCGCCAGCAGCCAAGATCTGGGGGAGGGGAGGGAAAAACTGTTTTTT. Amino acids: CASSQDLGEGREKLFF.

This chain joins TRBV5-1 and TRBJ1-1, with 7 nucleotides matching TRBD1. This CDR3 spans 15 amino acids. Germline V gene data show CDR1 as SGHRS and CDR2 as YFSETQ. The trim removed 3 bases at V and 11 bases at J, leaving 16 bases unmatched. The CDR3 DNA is TGCGCCAGCAGCTATAGACTAGGGGGCGCGGACTCCGCTTTCTTT. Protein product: CASSYRLGGADSAFF.

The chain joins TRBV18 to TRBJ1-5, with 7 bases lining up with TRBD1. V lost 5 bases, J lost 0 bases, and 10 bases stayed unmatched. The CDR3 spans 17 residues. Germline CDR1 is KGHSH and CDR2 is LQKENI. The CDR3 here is CASSAATGTDSNQPQHF. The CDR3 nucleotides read TGTGCCAGCTCAGCGGCGACAGGGACGGATAGCAATCAGCCCCAGCATTTT.

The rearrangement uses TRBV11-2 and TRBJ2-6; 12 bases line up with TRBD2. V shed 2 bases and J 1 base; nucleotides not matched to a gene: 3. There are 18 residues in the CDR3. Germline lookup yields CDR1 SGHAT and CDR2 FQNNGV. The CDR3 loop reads CASSLQLAGGSGANVLTF. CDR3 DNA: TGTGCCAGCAGCTTACAACTAGCGGGAGGATCTGGGGCCAACGTCCTGACTTTC.